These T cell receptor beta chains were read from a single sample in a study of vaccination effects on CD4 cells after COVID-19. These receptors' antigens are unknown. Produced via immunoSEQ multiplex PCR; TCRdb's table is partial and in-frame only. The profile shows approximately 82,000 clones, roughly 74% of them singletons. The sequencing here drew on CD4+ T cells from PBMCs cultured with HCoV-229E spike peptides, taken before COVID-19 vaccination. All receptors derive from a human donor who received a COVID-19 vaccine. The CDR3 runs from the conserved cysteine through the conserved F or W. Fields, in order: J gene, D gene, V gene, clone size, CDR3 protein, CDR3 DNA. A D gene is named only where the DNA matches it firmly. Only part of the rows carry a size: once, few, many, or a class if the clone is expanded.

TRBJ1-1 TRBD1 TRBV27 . CASSFPRQGGVNTEAFF TGTGCCAGCAGTTTCCCCCGACAGGGTGGGGTGAACACTGAAGCTTTCTTT
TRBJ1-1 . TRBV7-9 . CASSFSMNTEAFF TGTGCCAGCAGTTTTTCCATGAACACTGAAGCTTTCTTT
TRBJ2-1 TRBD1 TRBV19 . CASSIRDSSREQFF TGTGCCAGTAGTATCCGGGACAGTTCGCGTGAGCAGTTCTTC
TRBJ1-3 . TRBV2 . CASSDGVGNTIYF TGTGCCAGCAGTGACGGGGTTGGAAACACCATATATTTT
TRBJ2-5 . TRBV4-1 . CASSHVGLGQNKETQYF TGCGCCAGCAGCCATGTCGGGCTGGGACAAAACAAAGAGACCCAGTACTTC
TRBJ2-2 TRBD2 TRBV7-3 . CATGVGLAGTGELFF TGTGCCACAGGGGTAGGGCTAGCGGGCACCGGGGAGCTGTTTTTT
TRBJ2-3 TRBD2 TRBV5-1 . CASSGWRGASTDTQYF TGCGCCAGCAGCGGCTGGCGGGGGGCCAGCACAGATACGCAGTATTTT
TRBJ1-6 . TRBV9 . CASSATGSSYNSPLHF TGTGCCAGCAGCGCTACAGGAAGCTCCTATAATTCACCCCTCCACTTT
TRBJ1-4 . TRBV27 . CATMVGPGATNEKLFF TGTGCCACCATGGTGGGCCCCGGAGCAACTAATGAAAAACTGTTTTTT
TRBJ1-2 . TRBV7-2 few CASSPDAFYGYTF TGTGCCAGCAGCCCTGACGCATTTTATGGCTACACCTTC
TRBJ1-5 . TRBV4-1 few CATGRAVNQPQHF TGCGCCACCGGCCGCGCCGTCAATCAGCCCCAGCATTTT
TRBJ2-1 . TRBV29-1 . CSVPIQGHNEQFF TGCAGCGTTCCAATACAGGGCCACAATGAGCAGTTCTTC
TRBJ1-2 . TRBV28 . CASSPLGANYGYTF TGTGCCAGCAGTCCCCTAGGAGCTAACTATGGCTACACCTTC
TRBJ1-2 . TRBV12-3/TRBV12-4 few CASAPGDGYGYTF TGTGCCAGCGCCCCGGGGGATGGCTATGGCTACACCTTC
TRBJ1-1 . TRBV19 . CASRRAGRSFF TGTGCCAGTAGACGCGCGGGACGAAGTTTCTTT
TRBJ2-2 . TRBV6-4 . CASSDSGSPGELFF TGTGCCAGCAGTGACTCAGGTTCCCCCGGGGAGCTGTTTTTT
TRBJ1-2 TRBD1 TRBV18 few CASSPGNTGANYGYTF TGTGCCAGCTCACCAGGAAACACAGGGGCTAACTATGGCTACACCTTC
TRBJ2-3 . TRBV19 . CASTPTGDKGDTQYF TGTGCCAGTACCCCGACAGGAGATAAAGGAGATACGCAGTATTTT
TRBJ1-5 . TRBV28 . CASSRQASRPQHF TGTGCCAGCAGCCGACAGGCCTCGCGGCCCCAGCATTTT
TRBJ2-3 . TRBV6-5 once CASRQGAGADTQYF TGTGCCAGCAGGCAGGGGGCGGGAGCAGATACGCAGTATTTT
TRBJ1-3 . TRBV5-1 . CASSLVSGSVGNTIYF TGCGCCAGCAGCTTGGTGTCAGGGTCCGTTGGAAACACCATATATTTT
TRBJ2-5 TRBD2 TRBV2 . CASSAGLAQETQYF TGTGCCAGCAGCGCCGGACTAGCGCAAGAGACCCAGTACTTC
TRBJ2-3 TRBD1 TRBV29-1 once CSVAQGSPTDTQYF TGCAGCGTAGCACAGGGGTCCCCCACAGATACGCAGTATTTT
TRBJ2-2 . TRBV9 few CASSAQLAPNTGELFF TGTGCCAGCAGCGCCCAACTGGCCCCGAACACCGGGGAGCTGTTTTTT
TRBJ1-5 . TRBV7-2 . CASSLEYTLNQPQHF TGTGCCAGCAGCTTAGAGTACACCCTCAATCAGCCCCAGCATTTT
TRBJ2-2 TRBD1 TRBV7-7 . CASSPISGTGGTNTGELFF TGTGCCAGCAGCCCTATTTCCGGGACAGGGGGTACGAACACCGGGGAGCTGTTTTTT
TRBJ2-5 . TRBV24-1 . CATRGGGGAGETQYF TGTGCCACCAGGGGAGGAGGGGGAGCGGGAGAGACCCAGTACTTC
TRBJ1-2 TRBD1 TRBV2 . CARTGGDYGYTF TGTGCCAGGACAGGGGGCGACTATGGCTACACCTTC
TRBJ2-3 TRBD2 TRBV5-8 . CASSPLGGVYDTQYF TGTGCCAGCAGCCCACTCGGGGGGGTATACGATACGCAGTATTTT
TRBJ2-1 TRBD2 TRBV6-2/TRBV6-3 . CASSPTGTSGARQQFF TGTGCCAGCAGCCCCACCGGGACTAGCGGGGCCCGACAGCAGTTCTTC
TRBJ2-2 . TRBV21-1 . CASSKRGARDTGELFF TGTGCCAGCAGCAAACGGGGGGCAAGGGACACCGGGGAGCTGTTTTTT
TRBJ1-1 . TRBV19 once CASSIGILRTEAFF TGTGCCAGTAGTATCGGCATATTACGGACTGAAGCTTTCTTT
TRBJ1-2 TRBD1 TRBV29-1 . CSAKTGTGGYTF TGCAGCGCCAAGACAGGGACGGGAGGCTACACCTTC
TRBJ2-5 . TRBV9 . CASSVVGFIQETQYF TGTGCCAGCAGCGTAGTAGGGTTCATACAAGAGACCCAGTACTTC
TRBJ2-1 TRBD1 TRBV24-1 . CATSDLRRTGEQFF TGTGCCACCAGTGATTTGCGAAGGACAGGGGAGCAGTTCTTC
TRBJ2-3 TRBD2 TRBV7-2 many CASSLQTSGTDTQYF TGTGCCAGCAGCCTCCAAACTAGCGGCACAGATACGCAGTATTTT
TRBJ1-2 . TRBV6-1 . CASSERQVGDGYTF TGTGCCAGCAGTGAACGGCAGGTGGGCGACGGCTACACCTTC
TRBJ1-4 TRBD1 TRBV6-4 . CASSDGTGGNEKLFF TGTGCCAGCAGTGACGGGACAGGGGGCAATGAAAAACTGTTTTTT
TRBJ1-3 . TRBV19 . CASSIERIRLQSYSSGNTIYF TGTGCCAGTAGTATAGAAAGGATTCGGTTGCAGTCATATTCCTCTGGAAACACCATATATTTT
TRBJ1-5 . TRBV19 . CASRTDGQPQHF TGTGCCAGTAGGACAGATGGTCAGCCCCAGCATTTT
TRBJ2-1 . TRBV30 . CAWRQEWNEQFF TGTGCCTGGCGACAGGAGTGGAATGAGCAGTTCTTC
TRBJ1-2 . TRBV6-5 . CASSYVAGNYGYTF TGTGCCAGCAGTTACGTCGCAGGGAACTATGGCTACACCTTC
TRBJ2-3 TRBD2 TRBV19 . CASSKTTQLADTQYF TGTGCCAGTAGTAAGACGACCCAACTAGCGGATACGCAGTATTTT
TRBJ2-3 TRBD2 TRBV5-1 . CASSPKLAGVTDTQYF TGCGCCAGCAGCCCAAAACTAGCGGGGGTCACAGATACGCAGTATTTT